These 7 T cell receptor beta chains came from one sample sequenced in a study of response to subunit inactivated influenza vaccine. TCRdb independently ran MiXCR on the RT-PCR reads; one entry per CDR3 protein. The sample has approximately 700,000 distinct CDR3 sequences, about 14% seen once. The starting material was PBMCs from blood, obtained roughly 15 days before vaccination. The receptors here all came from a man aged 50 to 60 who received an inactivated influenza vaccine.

Here the CDR3 DNA reads TGTGCCAGCACCGGACAGGGGAGCAATGAGCAGTTCTTC. Residues: CASTGQGSNEQFF. This chain joins TRBV18 and TRBJ2-1; 9 nucleotides agree with TRBD1. CDR1 and CDR2 from the germline V gene are KGHSH and LQKENI. With V trimmed by 8 bases and J by 6 bases, 5 bases remained unmatched. CDR3 length: 13 amino acids.

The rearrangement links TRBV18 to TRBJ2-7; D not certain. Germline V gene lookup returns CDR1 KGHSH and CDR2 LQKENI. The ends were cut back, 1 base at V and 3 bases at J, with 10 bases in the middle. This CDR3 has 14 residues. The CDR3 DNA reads TGTGCCAGCTCACCACATACTAACAGCTACGAGCAGTACTTC. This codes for CASSPHTNSYEQYF.

The CDR3 sequence: CSARRQGAFETQYF. CDR3 coding DNA: TGCAGTGCTAGGAGACAGGGGGCGTTTGAGACCCAGTACTTC. The chain is built from TRBV20-1 and TRBJ2-5, with 10 bases matching TRBD1. Germline assignment: CDR1 DFQATT and CDR2 SNEGSKA (reference sequence). V lost 3 bases, J lost 5 bases, and 6 bases stayed unmatched. The CDR3 sequence is 14 residues long.

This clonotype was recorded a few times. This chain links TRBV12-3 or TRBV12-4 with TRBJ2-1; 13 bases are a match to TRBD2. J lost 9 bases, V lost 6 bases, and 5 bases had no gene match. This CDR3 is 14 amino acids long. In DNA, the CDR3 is TGTGCCAGCAGACTAGCGGGAGGGGCTGTTGAGCAGTTCTTC. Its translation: CASRLAGGAVEQFF.

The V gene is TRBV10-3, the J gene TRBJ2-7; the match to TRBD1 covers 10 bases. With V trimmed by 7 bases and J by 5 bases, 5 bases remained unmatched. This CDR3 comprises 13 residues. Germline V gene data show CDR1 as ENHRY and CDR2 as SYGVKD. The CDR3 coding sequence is TGTGCCATCAAAGGACAGGGGGGCAACGAGCAGTACTTC. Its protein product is CAIKGQGGNEQYF.

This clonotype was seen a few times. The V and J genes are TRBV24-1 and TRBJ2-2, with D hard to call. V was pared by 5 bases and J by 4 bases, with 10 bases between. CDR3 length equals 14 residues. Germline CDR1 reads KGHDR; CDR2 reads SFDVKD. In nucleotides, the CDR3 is TGTGCCACCAGTGTCATAGACGGCACCGGGGAGCTGTTTTTT. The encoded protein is CATSVIDGTGELFF.

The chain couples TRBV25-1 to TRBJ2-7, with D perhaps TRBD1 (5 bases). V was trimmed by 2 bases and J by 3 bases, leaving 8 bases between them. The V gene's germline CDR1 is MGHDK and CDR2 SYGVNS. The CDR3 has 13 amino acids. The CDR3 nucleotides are TGTGCCAGCAGTGAAAGGGGATACTACGAGCAGTACTTC. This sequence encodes CASSERGYYEQYF.